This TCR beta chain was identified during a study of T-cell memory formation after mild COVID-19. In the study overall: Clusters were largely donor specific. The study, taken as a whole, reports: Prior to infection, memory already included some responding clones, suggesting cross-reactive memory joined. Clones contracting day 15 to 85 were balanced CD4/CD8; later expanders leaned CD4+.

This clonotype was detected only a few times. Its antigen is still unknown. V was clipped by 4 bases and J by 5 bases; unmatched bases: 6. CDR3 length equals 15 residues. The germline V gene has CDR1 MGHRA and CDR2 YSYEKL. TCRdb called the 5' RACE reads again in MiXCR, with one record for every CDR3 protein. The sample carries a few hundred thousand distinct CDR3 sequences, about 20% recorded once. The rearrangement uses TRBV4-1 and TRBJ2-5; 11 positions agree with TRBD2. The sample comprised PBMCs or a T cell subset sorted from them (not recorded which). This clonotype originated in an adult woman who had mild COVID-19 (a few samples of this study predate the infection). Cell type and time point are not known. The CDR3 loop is CASSRDSGGVETQYF. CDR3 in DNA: TGCGCCAGCAGCCGGGATAGCGGGGGGGTCGAGACCCAGTACTTC.